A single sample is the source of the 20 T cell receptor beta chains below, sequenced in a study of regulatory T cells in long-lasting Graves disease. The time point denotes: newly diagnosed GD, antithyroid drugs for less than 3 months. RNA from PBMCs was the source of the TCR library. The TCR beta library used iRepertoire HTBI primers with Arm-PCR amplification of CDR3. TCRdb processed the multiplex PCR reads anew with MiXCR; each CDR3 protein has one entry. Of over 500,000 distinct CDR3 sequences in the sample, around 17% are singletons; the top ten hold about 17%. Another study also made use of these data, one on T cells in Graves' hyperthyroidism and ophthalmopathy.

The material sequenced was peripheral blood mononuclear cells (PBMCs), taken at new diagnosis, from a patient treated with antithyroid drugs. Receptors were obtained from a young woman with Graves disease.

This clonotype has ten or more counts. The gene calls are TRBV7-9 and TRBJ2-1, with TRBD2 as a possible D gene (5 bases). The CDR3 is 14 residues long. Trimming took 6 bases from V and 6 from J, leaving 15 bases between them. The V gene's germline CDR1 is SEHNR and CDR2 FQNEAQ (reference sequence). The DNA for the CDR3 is TGTGCCAGCAGTCCTGAGGAGCGGTTCAATGAGCAGTTCTTC. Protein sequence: CASSPEERFNEQFF.

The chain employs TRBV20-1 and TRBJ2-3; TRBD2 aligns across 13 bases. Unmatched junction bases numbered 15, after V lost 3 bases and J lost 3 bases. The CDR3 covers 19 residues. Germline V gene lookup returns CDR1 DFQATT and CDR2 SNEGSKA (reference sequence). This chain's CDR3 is CSASPRPGTSGEATDTQYF. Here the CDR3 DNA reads TGCAGTGCTAGTCCTCGCCCCGGGACTAGCGGGGAGGCAACAGATACGCAGTATTTT.

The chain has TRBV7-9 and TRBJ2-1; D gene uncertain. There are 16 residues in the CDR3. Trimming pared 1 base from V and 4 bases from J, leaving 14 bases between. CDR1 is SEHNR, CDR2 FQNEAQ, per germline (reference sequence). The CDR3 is CASSLVGVGSYNEQFF. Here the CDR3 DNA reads TGTGCCAGCAGCTTAGTAGGTGTGGGGTCTTACAATGAGCAGTTCTTC.

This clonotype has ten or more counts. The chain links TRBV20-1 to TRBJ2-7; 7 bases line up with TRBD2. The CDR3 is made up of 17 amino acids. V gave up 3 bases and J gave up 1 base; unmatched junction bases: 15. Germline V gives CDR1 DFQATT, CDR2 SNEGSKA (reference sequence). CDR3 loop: CSARVLFKQGLSYEQYF. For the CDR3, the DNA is TGCAGTGCTAGGGTCCTCTTCAAGCAGGGACTATCCTACGAGCAGTACTTC.

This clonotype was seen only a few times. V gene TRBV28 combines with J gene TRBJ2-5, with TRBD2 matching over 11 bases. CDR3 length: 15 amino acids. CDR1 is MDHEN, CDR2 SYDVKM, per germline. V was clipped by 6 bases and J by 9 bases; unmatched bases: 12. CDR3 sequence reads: CASRSGTSGPWAQYF. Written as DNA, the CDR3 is TGTGCCAGCAGGTCCGGGACTAGCGGACCATGGGCCCAGTACTTC.

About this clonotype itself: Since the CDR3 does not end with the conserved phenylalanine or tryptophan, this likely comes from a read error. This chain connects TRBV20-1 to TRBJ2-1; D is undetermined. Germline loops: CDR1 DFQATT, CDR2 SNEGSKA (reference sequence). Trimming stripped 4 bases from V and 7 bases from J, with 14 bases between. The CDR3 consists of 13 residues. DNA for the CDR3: TGCAGTGCTACGGCAAACCTATTGAATGAGCAGTTCCTC. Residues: CSATANLLNEQFL.

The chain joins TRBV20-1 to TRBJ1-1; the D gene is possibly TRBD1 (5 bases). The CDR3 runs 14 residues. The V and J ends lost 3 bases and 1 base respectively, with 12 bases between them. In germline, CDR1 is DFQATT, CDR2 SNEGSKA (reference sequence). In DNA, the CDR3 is TGCAGTGCTAGGCTCGGACACCCGAACACTGAAGCTTTCTTT. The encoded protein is CSARLGHPNTEAFF.

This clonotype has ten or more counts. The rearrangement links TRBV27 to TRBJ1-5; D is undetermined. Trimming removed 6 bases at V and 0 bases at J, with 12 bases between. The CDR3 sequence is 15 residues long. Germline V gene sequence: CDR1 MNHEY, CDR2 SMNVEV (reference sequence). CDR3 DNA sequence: TGTGCCAGCAGCCTAGGAGGCCATAGCAATCAGCCCCAGCATTTT. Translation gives CASSLGGHSNQPQHF.

The chain's CDR3 is CASSLAFRLDSEQYF. In DNA form, the CDR3 reads TGTGCCAGCAGCTTAGCCTTTCGTTTGGATTCCGAGCAGTACTTC. The chain links TRBV7-2 to TRBJ2-7; D call uncertain. V lost 0 bases to trimming and J lost 6 bases, with 15 bases between them. This CDR3 contains 15 residues. Germline CDR1 reads SGHTA; CDR2 reads FQGNSA.

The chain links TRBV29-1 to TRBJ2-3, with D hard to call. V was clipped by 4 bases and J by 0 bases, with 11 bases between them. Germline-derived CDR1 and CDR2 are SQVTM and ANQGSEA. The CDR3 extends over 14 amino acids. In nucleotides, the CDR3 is TGCAGCGTTGCGGACGGACCTAGCACAGATACGCAGTATTTT. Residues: CSVADGPSTDTQYF.

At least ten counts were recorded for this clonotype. The chain's CDR3 is CASSEEGLYGYTF. In nucleotides, the CDR3 is TGTGCCAGCAGTGAAGAGGGTCTCTATGGCTACACCTTC. This chain joins TRBV6-1 and TRBJ1-2; D unresolved. The germline V gene encodes CDR1 MNHNS and CDR2 SASEGT. CDR3 length: 13 residues. Trimming took 1 base from V and 4 from J, leaving 7 bases between them.

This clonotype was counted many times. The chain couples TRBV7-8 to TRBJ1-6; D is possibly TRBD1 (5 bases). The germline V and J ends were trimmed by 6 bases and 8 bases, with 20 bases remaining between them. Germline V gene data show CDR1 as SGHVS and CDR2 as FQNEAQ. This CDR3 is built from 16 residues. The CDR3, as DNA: TGTGCCAGCAGTTTTGTCGCCCCGGGACCTTATTCACCCCTCCACTTT. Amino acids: CASSFVAPGPYSPLHF.

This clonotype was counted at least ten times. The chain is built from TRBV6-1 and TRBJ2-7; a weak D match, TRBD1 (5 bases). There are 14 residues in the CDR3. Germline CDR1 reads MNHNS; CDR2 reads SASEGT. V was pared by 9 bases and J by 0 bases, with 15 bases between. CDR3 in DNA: TGTGCCAGTTCCAGGGTCCCCAACTCCTACGAGCAGTACTTC. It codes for CASSRVPNSYEQYF.

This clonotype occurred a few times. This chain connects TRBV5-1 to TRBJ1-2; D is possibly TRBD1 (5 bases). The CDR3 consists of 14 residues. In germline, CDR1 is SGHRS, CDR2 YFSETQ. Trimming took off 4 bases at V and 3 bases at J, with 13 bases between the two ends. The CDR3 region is CASSPGTLYYGYTF. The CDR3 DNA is TGCGCCAGCAGCCCTGGGACCTTATACTATGGCTACACCTTC.

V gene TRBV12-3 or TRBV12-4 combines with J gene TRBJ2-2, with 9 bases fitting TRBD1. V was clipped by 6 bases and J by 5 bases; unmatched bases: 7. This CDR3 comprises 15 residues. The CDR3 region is CASRGQGLRTGELFF. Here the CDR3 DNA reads TGTGCCAGCAGAGGACAGGGGCTACGGACCGGGGAGCTGTTTTTT.

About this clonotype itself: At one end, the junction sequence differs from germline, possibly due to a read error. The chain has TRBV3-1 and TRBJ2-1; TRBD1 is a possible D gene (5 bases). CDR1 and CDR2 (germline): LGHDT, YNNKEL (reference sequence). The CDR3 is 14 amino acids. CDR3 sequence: CASIQQTGKNEQFF. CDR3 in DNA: TGTGCCAGCATCCAACAAACAGGTAAAAATGAGCAGTTCTTC.

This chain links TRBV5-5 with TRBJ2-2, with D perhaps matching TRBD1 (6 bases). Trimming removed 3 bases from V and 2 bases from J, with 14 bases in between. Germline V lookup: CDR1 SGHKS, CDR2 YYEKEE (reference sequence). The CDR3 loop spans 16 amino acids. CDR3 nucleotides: TGTGCCAGCAGCTCAGGTCAGGGGAGAAACACCGGGGAGCTGTTTTTT. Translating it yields CASSSGQGRNTGELFF.

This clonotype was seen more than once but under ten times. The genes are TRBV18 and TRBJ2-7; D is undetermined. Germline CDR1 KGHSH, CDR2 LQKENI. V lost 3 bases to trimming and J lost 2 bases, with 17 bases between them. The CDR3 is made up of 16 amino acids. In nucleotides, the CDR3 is TGTGCCAGCTCACCCCCGACGCCCCTGACACCCTACGAGCAGTACTTC. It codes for CASSPPTPLTPYEQYF. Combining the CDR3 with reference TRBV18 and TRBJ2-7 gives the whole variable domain NAGVMQNPRHLVRRRGQEARLRCSPMKGHSHVYWYRQLPEEGLKFMVYLQKENIIDESGMPKERFSAEFPKEGPSILRIQQVVRGDSAAYFCASSPPTPLTPYEQYFGPGTRLTVT.

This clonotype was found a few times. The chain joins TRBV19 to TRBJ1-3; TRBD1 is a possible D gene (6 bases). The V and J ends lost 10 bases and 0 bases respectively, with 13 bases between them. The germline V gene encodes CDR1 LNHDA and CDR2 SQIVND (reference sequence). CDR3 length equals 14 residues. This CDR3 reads CATRQDYSGNTIYF. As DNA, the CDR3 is TGTGCCACTCGACAGGACTACTCTGGAAACACCATATATTTT. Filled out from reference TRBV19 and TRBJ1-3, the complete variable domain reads DGGITQSPKYLFRKEGQNVTLSCEQNLNHDAMYWYRQDPGQGLRLIYYSQIVNDFQKGDIAEGYSVSREKKESFPLTVTSAQKNPTAFYLCATRQDYSGNTIYFGEGSWLTVV.

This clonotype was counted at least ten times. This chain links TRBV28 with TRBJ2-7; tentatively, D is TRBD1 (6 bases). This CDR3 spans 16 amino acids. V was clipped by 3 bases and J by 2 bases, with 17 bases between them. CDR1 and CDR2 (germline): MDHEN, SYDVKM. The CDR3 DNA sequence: TGTGCCAGCAGTTTGGGTTTGGGGGCTGCACCCTACGAGCAGTACTTC. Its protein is CASSLGLGAAPYEQYF.